The clone carrying this T cell receptor (beta chain) has a single count. One base separates it from a far larger clone, so it is likely a read error. The time point is: newly diagnosed GD, antithyroid drugs for less than 3 months. Generation of the TCR library employed RNA extracted from PBMCs. This sample is drawn from a study of regulatory T cells in long-lasting Graves disease. TCR beta libraries were built with iRepertoire HTBI primers and Arm-PCR of CDR3 regions. TCRdb re-analysed the multiplex PCR reads in MiXCR, keeping a single row per CDR3 protein. This sample has under 300,000 distinct CDR3 sequences, with 20% to 25% found just once. The CDR3 is made up of 14 amino acids. Germline trimming cut 4 bases from V and 7 bases from J; bases unmatched to any gene: 13. Per germline, CDR1 DFQATT and CDR2 SNEGSKA (reference sequence).

The sequence was obtained from a female donor with Graves disease. Sequences were derived from peripheral blood mononuclear cells (PBMCs), sampled at new diagnosis, from a patient treated with antithyroid drugs. This chain joins TRBV20-1 and TRBJ2-7; 7 nucleotides agree with TRBD2. CDR3 region: CSATLTSARNEQYF. The CDR3 coding sequence is TGCAGTGCTACCCTCACTAGCGCTCGGAATGAGCAGTACTTC.